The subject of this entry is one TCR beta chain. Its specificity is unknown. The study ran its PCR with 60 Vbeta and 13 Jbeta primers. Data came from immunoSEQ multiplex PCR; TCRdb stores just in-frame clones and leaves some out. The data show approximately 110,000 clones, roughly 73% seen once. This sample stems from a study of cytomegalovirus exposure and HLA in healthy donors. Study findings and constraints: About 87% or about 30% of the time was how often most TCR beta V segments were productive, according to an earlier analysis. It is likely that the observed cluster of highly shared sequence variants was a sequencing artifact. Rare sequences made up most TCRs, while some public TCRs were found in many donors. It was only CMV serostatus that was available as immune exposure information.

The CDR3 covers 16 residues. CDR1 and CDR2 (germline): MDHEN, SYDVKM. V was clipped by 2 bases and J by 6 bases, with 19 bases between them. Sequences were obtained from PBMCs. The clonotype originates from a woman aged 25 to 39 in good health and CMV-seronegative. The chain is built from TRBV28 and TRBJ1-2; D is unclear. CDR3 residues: CASSLEGGRPRDGYTF. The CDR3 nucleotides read TGTGCCAGCAGTTTAGAAGGTGGCAGGCCCCGAGATGGCTACACCTTC.